Following are 28 T cell receptor beta chains from one sample sequenced in a study of CD8 T cells in Susac syndrome. RNA was extracted with the RNeasy kit, and a quantity of roughly 0.5 to 1 ug was reverse transcribed using random hexamers. TCRdb re-analysed the immunoSEQ multiplex PCR reads in MiXCR, keeping a single row per CDR3 protein. The sample has about 150,000 distinct CDR3 sequences; more than 85% are singletons. The specimen was CD8+ T cells from PBMCs. All receptors come from a human donor with Susac syndrome.

The J gene is TRBJ2-7, the V gene TRBV14; D may correspond to TRBD1 or TRBD2 (5 bases each). CDR3 length equals 16 residues. The germline CDR1 and CDR2 sequences are SGHDN and FVKESK. V was cut by 2 bases and J by 3 bases, with 17 bases left in between. CDR3 loop: CASSQIIGTRNYEQYF. The CDR3, as DNA: TGTGCCAGCAGCCAAATAATAGGGACGAGGAACTACGAGCAGTACTTC. The whole variable domain, remainder taken from reference TRBV14 and TRBJ2-7, is EAGVTQFPSHSVIEKGQTVTLRCDPISGHDNLYWYRRVMGKEIKFLLHFVKESKQDESGMPNNRFLAERTGGTYSTLKVQPAELEDSGVYFCASSQIIGTRNYEQYFGPGTRLTVT.

The chain recombines TRBV3-1 with TRBJ1-1; D might be TRBD1 (6 bases). Germline V gene data show CDR1 as LGHDT and CDR2 as YNNKEL (reference sequence). Trimming took 4 bases from V and 6 from J, leaving 24 bases between them. The CDR3 has 17 residues. The CDR3 DNA sequence: TGTGCCAGCAGCCTCCGCGTCAACACCCGGGGGGGCCCTGAAGCTTTCTTT. It yields the protein CASSLRVNTRGGPEAFF. Variable domain in full (rest from reference TRBV3-1 and TRBJ1-1): DTAVSQTPKYLVTQMGNDKSIKCEQNLGHDTMYWYKQDSKKFLKIMFSYNNKELIINETVPNRFSPKSPDKAHLNLHINSLELGDSAVYFCASSLRVNTRGGPEAFFGQGTRLTVV.

This clonotype was detected once. V usage is TRBV29-1 and J usage is TRBJ2-3, with TRBD2 matching 7 bases. Germline CDR1 SQVTM, CDR2 ANQGSEA. This CDR3 spans 15 amino acids. Losses at the gene ends were 3 bases for V and 2 bases for J; bases not matched to a gene: 8. As DNA, the CDR3 is TGCAGCGTTGACATGACGAGCGGGATCACAGATACGCAGTATTTT. Its translation is CSVDMTSGITDTQYF.

This clonotype was detected only once. This chain joins TRBV7-9 and TRBJ2-5; D unclear. Per the germline V gene, CDR1 is SEHNR and CDR2 is FQNEAQ (reference sequence). V shed 1 base and J shed 1 base, with 7 bases lying between them. This CDR3 is built from 14 residues. CDR3 loop: CASSLVGFQETQYF. CDR3 sequence (DNA): TGTGCCAGCAGCTTAGTAGGGTTCCAAGAGACCCAGTACTTC.

This sequence joins TRBV18 and TRBJ2-1; 10 bases map to TRBD2. The CDR3 runs 17 residues. Germline CDR1 is KGHSH and CDR2 is LQKENI. The junction had 9 bases not matched to a gene; V was cut back by 7 bases and J by 0 bases. DNA of the CDR3: TGTGCCAGCTTCGGACTAGCGGAAGGAATCTCCTACAATGAGCAGTTCTTC. Its translation is CASFGLAEGISYNEQFF.

This clonotype was detected once. This sequence joins TRBV15 and TRBJ2-3; D remains unclear. This CDR3 comprises 13 residues. Germline assignment: CDR1 LNHNV and CDR2 YYDKDF (reference sequence). Trimming removed 2 bases at V and 3 bases at J, with 6 bases between. The CDR3 protein is CATSRLKTDTQYF. DNA of the CDR3: TGTGCCACCAGCAGACTCAAGACAGATACGCAGTATTTT.

This clonotype was seen a single time. For the CDR3, the DNA is TGTGCCACCAGTGATTTAGCACAAAGCACAGATACGCAGTATTTT. Protein sequence: CATSDLAQSTDTQYF. The rearrangement joins TRBV24-1 to TRBJ2-3; D unresolved. Trimming removed 1 base at V and 0 bases at J, with 7 bases between. This CDR3 is built from 15 residues. Germline lookup yields CDR1 KGHDR and CDR2 SFDVKD.

There are a few counts of this clonotype. The CDR3 nucleotides are TGTGCCACCAGTGATTTGAATAGCAATCAGCCCCAGCATTTT. Translating it yields CATSDLNSNQPQHF. J is TRBJ1-5 and V is TRBV24-1; D is undetermined. V lost 0 bases, J lost 0 bases, and 2 bases lay in between. Germline CDR1 and CDR2: KGHDR and SFDVKD. The CDR3 contains 14 residues.

The chain is built from TRBV20-1 and TRBJ2-5, with TRBD2 identical over 13 bases. Per the germline V gene, CDR1 is DFQATT and CDR2 is SNEGSKA (reference sequence). The junction had 10 bases not matched to a gene; V was cut back by 2 bases and J by 4 bases. There are 17 residues in the CDR3. CDR3 protein: CSARRPLGLAGVETQYF. Written as DNA, the CDR3 is TGCAGTGCTAGACGACCCCTAGGACTAGCGGGAGTAGAGACCCAGTACTTC.

This rearrangement joins TRBV7-9 to TRBJ1-2; 10 positions agree with TRBD1. From germline, CDR1 is SEHNR and CDR2 FQNEAQ (reference sequence). The CDR3 is 18 residues long. V trimming: 6 bases; J trimming: 3 bases; junction bases outside the gene matches: 16. This CDR3 is CASSPLPGGTGDHYGYTF. As DNA, the CDR3 is TGTGCCAGCAGTCCCCTTCCCGGGGGGACAGGGGATCACTATGGCTACACCTTC.

This chain links TRBV12-3 or TRBV12-4 with TRBJ2-3; 8 bases are shared with TRBD2. Trimming cost V 2 bases and J 2 bases; bases outside gene matches: 3. This CDR3 comprises 15 residues. The CDR3 DNA sequence: TGTGCCAGCAGTTTATTAGCGGGAATCACAGATACGCAGTATTTT. This encodes CASSLLAGITDTQYF.

This rearrangement joins TRBV4-1 to TRBJ2-5; tentatively, D is TRBD1 (5 bases). The V and J ends lost 2 bases and 5 bases respectively, with 15 bases between them. Germline V CDR1 and CDR2: MGHRA, YSYEKL. The CDR3 sequence is 15 residues long. For the CDR3, the DNA is TGCGCCAGCAGCCAATCCCTAGGGGAAGGCGAGACCCAGTACTTC. It yields the protein CASSQSLGEGETQYF.

The rearrangement links TRBV3-1 to TRBJ2-5; 7 bases line up with TRBD2. This CDR3 comprises 16 residues. Germline V gene data show CDR1 as LGHDT and CDR2 as YNNKEL (reference sequence). With V trimmed by 0 bases and J by 5 bases, 9 bases remained unmatched. CDR3 coding DNA: TGTGCCAGCAGCCAAGATAAACGGGACTATTCGGAGACCCAGTACTTC. This translates into CASSQDKRDYSETQYF.

The gene calls are TRBV27 and TRBJ2-1; 12 bases agree with TRBD2. With V trimmed by 5 bases and J by 3 bases, 5 bases remained unmatched. CDR3 length: 16 amino acids. The V gene's germline CDR1 is MNHEY and CDR2 SMNVEV (reference sequence). The CDR3 sequence is CASSPPTSGSYNEQFF. In DNA form, the CDR3 reads TGTGCCAGCAGTCCACCGACTAGCGGGAGCTACAATGAGCAGTTCTTC.

The J gene is TRBJ1-1, the V gene TRBV29-1; no clear D. The V gene's germline CDR1 is SQVTM and CDR2 ANQGSEA. There are 13 residues in the CDR3. V shed 6 bases and J shed 4 bases, with 15 bases lying between them. The CDR3 DNA is TGCAGCGTGCCCGTAGGTCTCGCCACTGAAGCTTTCTTT. Amino acid sequence: CSVPVGLATEAFF. The full variable domain, with the rest looked up from reference TRBV29-1 and TRBJ1-1, is SAVISQKPSRDICQRGTSLTIQCQVDSQVTMMFWYRQQPGQSLTLIATANQGSEATYESGFVIDKFPISRPNLTFSTLTVSNMSPEDSSIYLCSVPVGLATEAFFGQGTRLTVV.

The V call is TRBV14, the J call TRBJ2-7, with D possibly matching TRBD2 (5 bases). The CDR3 contains 13 residues. V was shortened by 8 bases and J by 0 bases, with 11 bases between the two germline ends. The germline V gene encodes CDR1 SGHDN and CDR2 FVKESK. Here the CDR3 DNA reads TGTGCCAGCTCTGAGGGTCTCTCCTACGAGCAGTACTTC. Translated: CASSEGLSYEQYF. Supplemented by reference TRBV14 and TRBJ2-7, the full variable domain reads EAGVTQFPSHSVIEKGQTVTLRCDPISGHDNLYWYRRVMGKEIKFLLHFVKESKQDESGMPNNRFLAERTGGTYSTLKVQPAELEDSGVYFCASSEGLSYEQYFGPGTRLTVT.

The V call is TRBV27, the J call TRBJ2-3; tentatively, D is TRBD2 (5 bases). Deletions cut 3 bases from V and 4 bases from J, with 5 bases between. Per the germline V gene, CDR1 is MNHEY and CDR2 is SMNVEV (reference sequence). The CDR3 consists of 12 residues. The CDR3 region is CASSLRADTQYF. The CDR3 DNA follows: TGTGCCAGCAGTTTGAGGGCAGATACGCAGTATTTT.

V and J are TRBV27 and TRBJ1-5; no clear D gene. CDR3 length equals 14 residues. Trimming took off 2 bases at V and 2 bases at J, with 7 bases between the two ends. Germline V CDR1 and CDR2: MNHEY, SMNVEV (reference sequence). The CDR3 DNA is TGTGCCAGCAGTTTACTGGTTGGCAATCAGCCCCAGCATTTT. As protein: CASSLLVGNQPQHF.

This chain connects TRBV28 to TRBJ1-1; D unclear. The CDR3 covers 13 residues. Trimming took off 5 bases at V and 3 bases at J, with 10 bases between the two ends. Germline V gives CDR1 MDHEN, CDR2 SYDVKM. The CDR3 protein is CASSPIDYTEAFF. The CDR3 DNA sequence: TGTGCCAGCAGTCCGATTGATTACACTGAAGCTTTCTTT. The variable domain in full, completed from reference TRBV28 and TRBJ1-1, reads DVKVTQSSRYLVKRTGEKVFLECVQDMDHENMFWYRQDPGLGLRLIYFSYDVKMKEKGDIPEGYSVSREKKERFSLILESASTNQTSMYLCASSPIDYTEAFFGQGTRLTVV.

This chain connects TRBV4-1 to TRBJ2-2, with D perhaps TRBD2 (5 bases). Germline V CDR1 and CDR2: MGHRA, YSYEKL. The CDR3 is 14 residues long. V was shortened by 1 base and J by 5 bases, with 8 bases between the two germline ends. CDR3 DNA sequence: TGCGCCAGCAGCCAAGTTGCGGGTACCGGGGAGCTGTTTTTT. It encodes CASSQVAGTGELFF.

The rearrangement joins TRBV3-1 to TRBJ2-1; D uncertain. Trimming took off 5 bases at V and 8 bases at J, with 7 bases between the two ends. There are 11 residues in the CDR3. CDR1 and CDR2 (germline): LGHDT, YNNKEL (reference sequence). DNA for the CDR3: TGTGCCAGCAGCACGGCGTATGAGCAGTTCTTC. The encoded protein is CASSTAYEQFF.

The J gene is TRBJ2-7, the V gene TRBV4-1; 9 bases are a match to TRBD1. Germline CDR1 is MGHRA and CDR2 is YSYEKL. V shed 0 bases, J shed 2 bases, and the junction held 5 bases outside the gene matches. The CDR3 length is 16 residues. This CDR3 is CASSQDWTGVPYEQYF. The CDR3 nucleotides are TGCGCCAGCAGCCAAGACTGGACAGGGGTCCCCTACGAGCAGTACTTC.

This chain uses TRBV12-3 or TRBV12-4 with TRBJ1-5; D remains ambiguous. The CDR3 is 12 residues long. V lost 7 bases to trimming and J lost 4 bases, with 8 bases between them. This chain's CDR3 is CASTIPNQPQHF. Here the CDR3 DNA reads TGTGCCAGCACCATCCCGAATCAGCCCCAGCATTTT.

The chain is built from TRBV27 and TRBJ2-3; TRBD2 agrees at 8 bases. The CDR3 has 16 residues. J gave up 2 bases and V 6 bases, and 10 bases lay outside the gene matches. Germline CDR1 is MNHEY and CDR2 is SMNVEV (reference sequence). The CDR3, as DNA: TGTGCCAGCAGCCCTCCCCCTAGCGGGTTCACAGATACGCAGTATTTT. The encoded protein is CASSPPPSGFTDTQYF.

This chain joins TRBV4-1 and TRBJ1-2, with D possibly matching TRBD1 (6 bases). Trimming removed 0 bases at V and 6 bases at J, with 11 bases between. The CDR3 totals 14 residues. Germline V lookup: CDR1 MGHRA, CDR2 YSYEKL. CDR3 loop: CASSQEWGANGYTF. Written as DNA, the CDR3 is TGCGCCAGCAGCCAAGAATGGGGGGCGAATGGCTACACCTTC.

This sequence joins TRBV27 and TRBJ1-5; 8 bases line up with TRBD1. The CDR3 length is 15 residues. Germline V gene lookup returns CDR1 MNHEY and CDR2 SMNVEV (reference sequence). The V segment lost 5 bases and the J segment 6 bases; nucleotides outside the gene matches: 9. Here the CDR3 reads CASSPDRGAGQPQHF. The CDR3 nucleotides are TGTGCCAGCAGTCCTGACAGGGGTGCGGGTCAGCCCCAGCATTTT.

V and J are TRBV4-1 and TRBJ2-1, with D perhaps matching TRBD1 (5 bases). The CDR3 length is 13 residues. CDR1 is MGHRA, CDR2 YSYEKL, per germline. Trimming cost V 2 bases and J 8 bases, with 10 bases left between them. This CDR3 is CASSQRGRDEQFF. The CDR3 DNA sequence: TGCGCCAGCAGCCAAAGGGGCAGGGATGAGCAGTTCTTC.

The rearrangement links TRBV7-6 to TRBJ2-5; D tentatively fits TRBD1 or TRBD2 (6 bases each). The germline V gene encodes CDR1 SGHVS and CDR2 FNYEAQ. Between the trimmed V and J ends, which lost 1 base and 4 bases, there was a span of 13 bases. The CDR3 length is 15 residues. Written as DNA, the CDR3 is TGTGCCAGCAGCTTAGAGAGCAGGGGAGGAGAGACCCAGTACTTC. Encoded protein: CASSLESRGGETQYF.